A single sample is the source of the 7 T cell receptor beta chains below, sequenced in a study of T cell clonality in common variable immunodeficiency (dated by TCRdb to between 2014 and 2017). The receptor library was made with the immunoSEQ multiplex PCR assay. TCRdb's version of the immuneACCESS table is confined to in-frame rearrangements and falls short of the full clone set. An unresolved V gene accounts for under half of the shortfall where checked; the remainder is of unknown origin. This sample is represented by approximately 50,000 clones, with no singletons among them. The ten largest make up about 0.85% of the sample. The sequenced sample was peripheral blood mononuclear cells. These receptors were collected from a person between 18 and 69 years old in good health.

This clone was seen many times. Coverage ceases 3 residues before the CDR3 finishes, and the germline J gene fills in the end. V is TRBV19 and J is TRBJ2-2; D is possibly TRBD1 (6 bases). V was cut by 5 bases and J by 5 bases, with 12 bases left in between. Germline CDR1 reads LNHDA; CDR2 reads SQIVND (reference sequence). CDR3 length equals 14 residues. The CDR3 sequence: CASSLGARTGELFF. The part of the CDR3 DNA that was read is TGTGCCAGTAGTTTGGGGGCGAGGACCGGGGAG.

This clone was seen repeatedly, ten times or more. The read falls 3 residues short of the CDR3 end, and the missing part is taken from the germline J gene. The chain couples TRBV29-1 to TRBJ1-2, with a tentative D call TRBD1 (6 bases). The CDR3 totals 13 residues. The germline V gene has CDR1 SQVTM and CDR2 ANQGSEA. Trimming pared 3 bases from V and 6 bases from J, leaving 14 bases between. CDR3: CSVDGQGLDGYTF. CDR3 DNA, as far as it was read: TGCAGCGTTGATGGCCAGGGGTTGGATGGC.

This clone came up many times. The read terminates 3 residues before the CDR3 end, so the remaining end is supplied by the germline J gene. V is TRBV5-1 and J is TRBJ1-1, with a tentative D call TRBD1 (6 bases). V gave up 4 bases and J gave up 1 base, with 11 bases separating them. CDR3 size: 14 residues. Germline loops: CDR1 SGHRS, CDR2 YFSETQ. CDR3 bases read: TGCGCCAGCAGCGAGGGACACCCGAACACTGAA. It yields the protein CASSEGHPNTE. The full CDR3 protein is CASSEGHPNTEAFF.

This clone was detected only a few times. This likely came from a read error, as a far larger clone is one base away. The sequenced fragment ends 3 residues before the CDR3 boundary, so the rest is inferred from the germline J gene. The chain has TRBV30 and TRBJ2-5, with 7 bases aligning to TRBD2. The germline V gene encodes CDR1 GTSNPN and CDR2 SVGIG (reference sequence). CDR3 length equals 16 residues. The CDR3 DNA, read in part, is TGTGCCTGGAGTGGACCACTAGCGTCTAGCACAGATACC. It is translated as CAWSGPLASSTDT. The whole CDR3 reads CAWSGPLASSTDTQYF.

There are many counts of this clone. The CDR3 end is not reached by the read, which stops 3 residues before it; the germline J gene fills it in. This chain uses TRBV20-1 with TRBJ2-5; 16 bases map to TRBD2. The germline CDR1 and CDR2 sequences are DFQATT and SNEGSKA (reference sequence). V dropped 1 base and J dropped 0; count of bases not matched to a gene: 2. The CDR3 covers 17 residues. CDR3 DNA (partial): TGCAGTGCTAGAGCGGGACTAGCGGGGGGGAACCAAGAGACC. It translates to CSARAGLAGGNQET. The complete CDR3 sequence is CSARAGLAGGNQETQYF.

This clone was counted ten times or more. Coverage ceases 3 residues before the CDR3 finishes, and the germline J gene fills in the end. The J gene is TRBJ2-2, the V gene TRBV5-1, with D possibly being TRBD1 (5 bases). Germline V gene lookup returns CDR1 SGHRS and CDR2 YFSETQ. The CDR3 is 14 residues long. V lost 0 bases and J lost 9, with 12 bases in between. The part of the CDR3 DNA that was read is TGCGCCAGCAGCTTGGAAAGGGGATCGCGGGAG. This sequence encodes CASSLERGSRE. The CDR3, in full, reads CASSLERGSRELFF.

This clone came up many times. Read coverage stops 3 residues before the CDR3 terminus; the germline J gene supplies the remainder. This chain links TRBV20-1 with TRBJ2-7; 12 bases map to TRBD2. Germline V gene lookup returns CDR1 DFQATT and CDR2 SNEGSKA (reference sequence). The CDR3 sequence is 13 residues long. V gave up 3 bases and J gave up 3 bases; unmatched junction bases: 0. The CDR3 reads CSARTSGSYEQYF. The CDR3 DNA, read in part, is TGCAGTGCTAGGACTAGCGGGAGCTACGAG.